The 5 T cell receptor beta chains below were found in one sample sequenced in a study of cytomegalovirus exposure and HLA in healthy donors (TCRdb year 2017). The method was the immunoSEQ multiplex PCR assay. A mixture of 60 forward primers for TCR Vbeta segments and 13 reverse primers for TCR Jbeta segments was used in the multiplex PCR. Drawn from immuneACCESS, this table holds only the in-frame rearrangements with V and J called that TCRdb kept. Clones are partly lost; checked studies trace under half to an unresolved V gene and leave the rest unexplained. The sample table records about 120,000 clones; about 75% of these occur just once. The ten largest clonotypes hold over 25% of the sample. Sequencing was performed on PBMCs. The receptors were sampled from a man between 60 and 70 years old in good health and CMV-seropositive.

The chain recombines TRBV7-8 with TRBJ1-5, with TRBD1 identical over 8 bases. The germline gives CDR1 SGHVS, CDR2 FQNEAQ. The CDR3 spans 15 residues. The junction had 10 bases not matched to a gene; V was cut back by 5 bases and J by 7 bases. CDR3 in amino acids: CASSLGTGRTQPQHF. The CDR3 nucleotides are TGTGCCAGCAGCCTCGGGACAGGTAGAACGCAGCCCCAGCATTTT.

The chain couples TRBV11-2 to TRBJ1-4; no clear D gene. Germline loops: CDR1 SGHAT, CDR2 FQNNGV. V lost 0 bases and J 3 bases, leaving 8 bases between the germline ends. CDR3 length: 15 residues. In nucleotides, the CDR3 is TGTGCCAGCAGCTTAGATGGCCAGGCTAATGAAAAACTGTTTTTT. Amino acids: CASSLDGQANEKLFF.

This clone was detected a few times. This sequence joins TRBV29-1 and TRBJ1-6; maybe TRBD1 (5 bases). There are 14 residues in the CDR3. V lost 2 bases and J 4 bases, leaving 9 bases between the germline ends. Germline V lookup: CDR1 SQVTM, CDR2 ANQGSEA. The CDR3, as DNA: TGCAGCGTTGAATCAGGGACTTATAATTCACCCCTCCACTTT. Its translation is CSVESGTYNSPLHF.

For this clone: The junction shows a germline mismatch at one end, possibly a read error. This sequence joins TRBV7-9 and TRBJ2-7, with 10 bases that match TRBD1. The germline gives CDR1 SEHNR, CDR2 FQNEAQ (reference sequence). The CDR3 sequence is 15 residues long. The CDR3 region is CSSSYTEDRGYEQYF. CDR3 nucleotide sequence: TGTTCCAGCAGTTACACAGAGGACAGGGGGTACGAGCAGTACTTC.

The rearrangement links TRBV5-6 to TRBJ1-1; tentative D call: TRBD1 (5 bases). The germline V gene encodes CDR1 SGHDT and CDR2 YYEEEE. The CDR3 sequence is 14 residues long. V lost 3 bases and J lost 1, with 10 bases in between. CDR3 sequence reads: CASSSDMRNTEAFF. CDR3 sequence (DNA): TGTGCCAGCAGCTCGGACATGCGGAACACTGAAGCTTTCTTT.